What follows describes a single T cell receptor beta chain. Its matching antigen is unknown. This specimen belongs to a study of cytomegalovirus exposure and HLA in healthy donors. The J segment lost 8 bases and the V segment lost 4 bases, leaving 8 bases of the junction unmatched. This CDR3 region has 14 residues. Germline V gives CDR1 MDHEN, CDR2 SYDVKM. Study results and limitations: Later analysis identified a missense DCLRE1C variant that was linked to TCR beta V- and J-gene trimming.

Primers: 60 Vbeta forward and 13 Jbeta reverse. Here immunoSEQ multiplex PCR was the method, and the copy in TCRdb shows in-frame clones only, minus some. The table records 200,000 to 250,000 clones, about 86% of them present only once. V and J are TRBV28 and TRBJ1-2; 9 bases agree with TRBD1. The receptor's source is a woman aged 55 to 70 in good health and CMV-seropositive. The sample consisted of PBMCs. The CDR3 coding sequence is TGTGCCAGCAGTTCGGCACAGGGGGCGAGGGGCTACACCTTC. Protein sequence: CASSSAQGARGYTF.